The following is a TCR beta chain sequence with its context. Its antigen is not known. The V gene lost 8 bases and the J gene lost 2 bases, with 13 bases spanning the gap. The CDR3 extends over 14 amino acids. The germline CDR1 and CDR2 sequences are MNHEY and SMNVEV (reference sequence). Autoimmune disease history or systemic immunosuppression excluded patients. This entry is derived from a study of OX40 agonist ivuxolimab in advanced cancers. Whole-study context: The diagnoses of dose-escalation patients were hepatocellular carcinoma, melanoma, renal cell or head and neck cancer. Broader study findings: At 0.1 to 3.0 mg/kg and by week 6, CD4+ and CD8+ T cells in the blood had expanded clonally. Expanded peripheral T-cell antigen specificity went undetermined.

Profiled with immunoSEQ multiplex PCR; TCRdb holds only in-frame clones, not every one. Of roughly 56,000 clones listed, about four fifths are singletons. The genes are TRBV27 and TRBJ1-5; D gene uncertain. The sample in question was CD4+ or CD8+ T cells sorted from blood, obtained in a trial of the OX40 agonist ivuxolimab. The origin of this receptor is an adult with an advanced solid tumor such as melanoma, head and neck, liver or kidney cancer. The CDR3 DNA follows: TGTGCCAGCCGAAATGGGGATGGCAATCAGCCCCAGCATTTT. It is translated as CASRNGDGNQPQHF.